This entry is about one T cell receptor (beta chain). What it binds is unknown. Together with a sample-barcoded 5' primer, a J-beta primer mix was included in a second PCR lasting roughly 6 to 12 cycles. TCRdb independently ran MiXCR on the 5' RACE reads; one entry per CDR3 protein. The sample carries 800,000 to 950,000 distinct CDR3 sequences, 25% to 35% recorded once. This record belongs to a study of blood T cells in healthy people across ages. CDR1 and CDR2 (germline): SGHRS, YFSETQ. The germline V and J ends were trimmed by 5 bases and 4 bases, with 24 bases remaining between them. There are 18 residues in the CDR3. Broader study findings: Both naive CD4+ cell counts and diversity were greater in long-lived donors than in aged donors.

The same data also went into a second study, on T cells of mothers and their children. As reported in that work: Each donor was one of three healthy Caucasian mothers or one of their six children.

This chain uses TRBV5-1 with TRBJ1-4; possibly TRBD1 for D (6 bases). Sequenced material: blood. This receptor was taken from a woman aged 40 to 49 in good health. The CDR3 DNA follows: TGCGCCAGCAGACCCGCGGGACACTCTGGGGCCTTTAATGAAAAACTGTTTTTT. It translates to CASRPAGHSGAFNEKLFF. The variable domain in full, completed from reference TRBV5-1 and TRBJ1-4, reads KAGVTQTPRYLIKTRGQQVTLSCSPISGHRSVSWYQQTPGQGLQFLFEYFSETQRNKGNFPGRFSGRQFSNSRSEMNVSTLELGDSALYLCASRPAGHSGAFNEKLFFGSGTQLSVL.